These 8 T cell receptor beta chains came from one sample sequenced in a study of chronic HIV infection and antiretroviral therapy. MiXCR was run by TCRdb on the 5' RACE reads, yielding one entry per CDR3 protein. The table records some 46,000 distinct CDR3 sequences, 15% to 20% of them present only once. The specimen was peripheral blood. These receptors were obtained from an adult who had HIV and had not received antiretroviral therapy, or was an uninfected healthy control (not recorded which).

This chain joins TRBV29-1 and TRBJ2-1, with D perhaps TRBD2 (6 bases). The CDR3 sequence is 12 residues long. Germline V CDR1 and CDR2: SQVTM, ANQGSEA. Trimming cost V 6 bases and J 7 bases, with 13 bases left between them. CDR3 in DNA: TGCAGCGTCTGGGGAGGAGGAAATGAGCAGTTCTTC. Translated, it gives CSVWGGGNEQFF.

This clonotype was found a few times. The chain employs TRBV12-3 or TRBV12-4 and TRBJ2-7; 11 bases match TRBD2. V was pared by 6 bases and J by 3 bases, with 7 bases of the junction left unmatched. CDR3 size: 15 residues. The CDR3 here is CASSPIAGGDYEQYF. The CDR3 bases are TGTGCCAGCAGCCCCATAGCGGGAGGGGACTACGAGCAGTACTTC.

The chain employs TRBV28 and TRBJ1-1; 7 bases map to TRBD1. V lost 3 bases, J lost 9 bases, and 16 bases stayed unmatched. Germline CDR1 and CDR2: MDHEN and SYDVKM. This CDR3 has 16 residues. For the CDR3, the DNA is TGTGCCAGCAGTTTCCGATTACAGGGGACGGAAAGGCAAGCTTTCTTT. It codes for CASSFRLQGTERQAFF. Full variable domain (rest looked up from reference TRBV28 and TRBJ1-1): DVKVTQSSRYLVKRTGEKVFLECVQDMDHENMFWYRQDPGLGLRLIYFSYDVKMKEKGDIPEGYSVSREKKERFSLILESASTNQTSMYLCASSFRLQGTERQAFFGQGTRLTVV.

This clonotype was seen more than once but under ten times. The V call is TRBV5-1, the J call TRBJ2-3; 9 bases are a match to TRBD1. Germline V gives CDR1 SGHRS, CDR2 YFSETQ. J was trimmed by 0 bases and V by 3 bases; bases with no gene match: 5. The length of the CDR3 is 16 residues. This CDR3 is CASSSDRGTSTDTQYF. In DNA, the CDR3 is TGCGCCAGCAGCTCGGACAGGGGAACTAGCACAGATACGCAGTATTTT.

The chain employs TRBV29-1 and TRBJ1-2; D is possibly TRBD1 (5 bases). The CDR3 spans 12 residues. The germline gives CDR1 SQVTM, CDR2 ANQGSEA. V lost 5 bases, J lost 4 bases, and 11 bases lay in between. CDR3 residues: CSVSGTAYGYTF. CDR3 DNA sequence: TGCAGCGTTTCAGGGACTGCCTATGGCTACACCTTC.

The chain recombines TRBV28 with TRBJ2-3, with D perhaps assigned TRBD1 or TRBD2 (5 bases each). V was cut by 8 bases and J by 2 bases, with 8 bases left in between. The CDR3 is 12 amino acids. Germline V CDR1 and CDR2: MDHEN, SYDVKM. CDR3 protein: CASGDLTDTQYF. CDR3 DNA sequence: TGTGCCAGCGGGGACCTCACAGATACGCAGTATTTT.

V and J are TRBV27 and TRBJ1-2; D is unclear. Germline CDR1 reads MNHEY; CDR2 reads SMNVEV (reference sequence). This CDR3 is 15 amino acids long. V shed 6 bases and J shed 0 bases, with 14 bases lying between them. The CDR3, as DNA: TGTGCCAGCAGCCTCGATTGGCCAACTAACTATGGCTACACCTTC. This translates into CASSLDWPTNYGYTF.

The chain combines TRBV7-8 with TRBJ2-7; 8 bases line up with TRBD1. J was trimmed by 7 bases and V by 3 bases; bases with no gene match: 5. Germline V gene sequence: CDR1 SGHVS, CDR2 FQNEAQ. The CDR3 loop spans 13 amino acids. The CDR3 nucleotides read TGTGCCAGCAGCTTCGACAGGGGAAGGGAGCAGTACTTC. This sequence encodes CASSFDRGREQYF.